The 30 T cell receptor beta chains in this list originate from one sample, sequenced in a study of PD-1 and CTLA-4 blockade in melanoma. Assay: immunoSEQ multiplex PCR; the TCRdb copy retains only in-frame clones and omits some. The data hold 15,000 to 20,000 clones, with more than 65% observed a single time. This specimen was CD8+ T cells from peripheral blood, taken before anti-PD-1 treatment. Receptors were obtained from a human donor with melanoma.

In this sample, this clone turned up a few times. The V gene is TRBV5-4, the J gene TRBJ1-6; a possible D gene is TRBD1 (5 bases). Germline CDR1 SGHNT, CDR2 YYREEE (reference sequence). V was shortened by 0 bases and J by 13 bases, with 14 bases between the two germline ends. CDR3 length: 14 amino acids. This CDR3 reads CASSLEGLGVPLHF. CDR3 nucleotide sequence: TGTGCCAGCAGCTTGGAGGGGCTCGGGGTTCCCCTCCACTTT.

This chain uses TRBV27 with TRBJ2-3, with 9 bases fitting TRBD2. The junction had 7 bases not matched to a gene; V was cut back by 4 bases and J by 5 bases. This CDR3 is built from 15 residues. Germline V gene data show CDR1 as MNHEY and CDR2 as SMNVEV (reference sequence). Here the CDR3 DNA reads TGTGCCAGCAGTTGGGGCGGGAGGGCCCAAGATACGCAGTATTTT. Its protein is CASSWGGRAQDTQYF.

The chain joins TRBV19 to TRBJ2-6; D call uncertain. Germline V gives CDR1 LNHDA, CDR2 SQIVND (reference sequence). The V gene lost 1 base and the J gene lost 0 bases, with 10 bases spanning the gap. The CDR3 covers 17 residues. CDR3 DNA: TGTGCCAGTAGTATAGCCATACCGTCCTCTGGGGCCAACGTCCTGACTTTC. This encodes CASSIAIPSSGANVLTF.

V usage is TRBV5-1 and J usage is TRBJ2-1; TRBD2 matches 8 bases. The CDR3 is 16 residues long. With 7 bases clipped from V and 9 bases from J, the junction kept 18 bases outside the gene matches. CDR1 SGHRS and CDR2 YFSETQ come from the germline V gene. The DNA for the CDR3 is TGCGCCAGCCGAATTGACCGGGGACTAGTAGGTACTGAGCAGTTCTTC. As protein: CASRIDRGLVGTEQFF.

The J gene is TRBJ2-1, the V gene TRBV5-1; D is possibly TRBD1 or TRBD2 (7 bases each). Trimming shortened V by 4 bases and J by 1 base, and 15 bases separated the two germline ends. The germline CDR1 and CDR2 sequences are SGHRS and YFSETQ. The CDR3 is made up of 16 amino acids. CDR3 nucleotide sequence: TGCGCCAGCAGCCTCAGGGGGGGTGGTTCCTACAATGAGCAGTTCTTC. As protein: CASSLRGGGSYNEQFF.

V and J are TRBV25-1 and TRBJ2-1; 10 bases agree with TRBD2. The CDR3 consists of 15 residues. Germline values: CDR1 MGHDK, CDR2 SYGVNS. The ends lost 6 bases at V and 3 bases at J; junction bases unmatched: 5. This CDR3 is CASRLAGGYYNEQFF. CDR3 DNA: TGTGCCAGCAGATTAGCGGGAGGATACTACAATGAGCAGTTCTTC.

J is TRBJ2-1 and V is TRBV12-3 or TRBV12-4, with D perhaps given as TRBD1 or TRBD2 (5 bases each). The V and J ends lost 7 bases and 8 bases respectively, with 12 bases between them. This CDR3 is 12 amino acids long. The CDR3 sequence is CASNPPGHEQFF. The DNA of the CDR3 is TGTGCCAGCAACCCCCCGGGGCATGAGCAGTTCTTC.

The chain combines TRBV4-1 with TRBJ1-5; TRBD1 matches at 8 bases. From germline, CDR1 is MGHRA and CDR2 YSYEKL. The CDR3 contains 18 residues. The ends lost 0 bases at V and 5 bases at J; junction bases unmatched: 12. CDR3 sequence reads: CASSQDGFPGQEDQPQHF. The CDR3 DNA is TGCGCCAGCAGCCAAGATGGGTTTCCGGGACAGGAGGATCAGCCCCAGCATTTT.

J is TRBJ1-4 and V is TRBV7-9; D is possibly TRBD1 (5 bases). In germline, CDR1 is SEHNR, CDR2 FQNEAQ (reference sequence). The CDR3 is made up of 17 amino acids. Trimming removed 6 bases from V and 6 bases from J, with 23 bases in between. CDR3 residues: CASSLLRARSRDEKLFF. The CDR3 DNA reads as TGTGCCAGCAGTTTACTAAGGGCGCGGAGCAGGGATGAAAAACTGTTTTTT. Full variable domain (missing parts from reference TRBV7-9 and TRBJ1-4): DTGVSQNPRHKITKRGQNVTFRCDPISEHNRLYWYRQTLGQGPEFLTYFQNEAQLEKSRLLSDRFSAERPKGSFSTLEIQRTEQGDSAMYLCASSLLRARSRDEKLFFGSGTQLSVL.

The V gene is TRBV6-5, the J gene TRBJ1-1; D unresolved. V was trimmed by 8 bases and J by 1 base, leaving 14 bases between them. Germline loops: CDR1 MNHEY, CDR2 SVGAGI. The CDR3 contains 14 residues. The CDR3, as DNA: TGTGCCAGCTCGTCGGGCCAGCCGAACACTGAAGCTTTCTTT. Residues: CASSSGQPNTEAFF.

The chain uses TRBV24-1 and TRBJ1-2; D is perhaps TRBD1 (6 bases). CDR1 and CDR2 (germline): KGHDR, SFDVKD. V lost 8 bases and J 7 bases, leaving 16 bases between the germline ends. The CDR3 spans 13 residues. CDR3 protein: CATKGGGVGGYTF. In DNA form, the CDR3 reads TGTGCCACCAAGGGGGGAGGTGTAGGTGGCTACACCTTC.

The J gene is TRBJ1-1, the V gene TRBV6-5; D is uncertain. This CDR3 contains 13 residues. The germline CDR1 and CDR2 sequences are MNHEY and SVGAGI. The V end was cut by 2 bases, the J end by 1 base, with 5 bases between. The CDR3 nucleotides read TGTGCCAGCAGTTACAACGGGAACACTGAAGCTTTCTTT. Translation: CASSYNGNTEAFF.

The chain joins TRBV29-1 to TRBJ1-1, with D unresolved. From germline, CDR1 is SQVTM and CDR2 ANQGSEA. The CDR3 length is 13 residues. V was clipped by 4 bases and J by 0 bases, with 9 bases between them. Here the CDR3 reads CSVVGEVNTEAFF. CDR3 sequence (DNA): TGCAGCGTTGTTGGAGAAGTGAACACTGAAGCTTTCTTT.

This clone was seen a single time. The V gene is TRBV27, the J gene TRBJ1-5; D is perhaps TRBD1 (5 bases). The CDR3 is made up of 15 amino acids. Trimming took 3 bases from V and 3 from J, leaving 12 bases between them. Germline V CDR1 and CDR2: MNHEY, SMNVEV (reference sequence). The CDR3 protein is CASSFLGGDNQPQHF. CDR3 DNA sequence: TGTGCCAGCAGTTTCCTGGGAGGGGACAATCAGCCCCAGCATTTT.

This rearrangement joins TRBV2 to TRBJ2-7; perhaps TRBD1 as D (6 bases). Germline values: CDR1 SNHLY, CDR2 FYNNEI. CDR3 length: 14 residues. Trimming removed 10 bases from V and 3 bases from J, with 19 bases in between. The CDR3 DNA reads TGTGCCATCGTCAGGCAGGGGTATGGCTACGAGCAGTACTTC. Protein product: CAIVRQGYGYEQYF.

This chain connects TRBV6-5 to TRBJ2-1; D is possibly TRBD1 (5 bases). CDR1 is MNHEY, CDR2 SVGAGI, per germline. The CDR3 totals 14 residues. V lost 5 bases and J lost 2, with 10 bases in between. The chain's CDR3 is CASSLRGTYNEQFF. The CDR3 DNA is TGTGCCAGCAGTCTAAGGGGAACCTACAATGAGCAGTTCTTC.

The chain uses TRBV7-9 and TRBJ1-1; the D is unclear. CDR1 and CDR2 (germline): SEHNR, FQNEAQ (reference sequence). CDR3 length equals 16 residues. Trimming removed 2 bases from V and 5 bases from J, with 18 bases in between. The CDR3 sequence is CASSLIGLWAQTEAFF. In DNA form, the CDR3 reads TGTGCCAGCAGCTTAATCGGCTTATGGGCACAGACTGAAGCTTTCTTT.

The rearrangement links TRBV11-3 to TRBJ2-4; no clear D gene. The germline V gene encodes CDR1 SGHNT and CDR2 YENEEA. The CDR3 contains 18 residues. The ends were cut back, 0 bases at V and 1 base at J, with 16 bases in the middle. The CDR3 coding sequence is TGTGCCAGCAGCTTAGACGATACTGGTACTTGGGCCAAAAACATTCAGTACTTC. It is translated as CASSLDDTGTWAKNIQYF.

The chain has TRBV27 and TRBJ1-1; a possible D gene is TRBD1 (5 bases). V was pared by 2 bases and J by 3 bases, with 10 bases between. CDR1 MNHEY and CDR2 SMNVEV come from the germline V gene (reference sequence). The CDR3 totals 14 residues. The CDR3 region is CASSLIGGDTEAFF. Written as DNA, the CDR3 is TGTGCCAGCAGTTTAATCGGGGGAGACACTGAAGCTTTCTTT.

This clone was picked up a small number of times. The rearrangement links TRBV11-3 to TRBJ2-3; 12 nucleotides agree with TRBD2. Germline trimming cut 0 bases from V and 5 bases from J; bases unmatched to any gene: 3. Germline-derived CDR1 and CDR2 are SGHNT and YENEEA. The CDR3 has 16 amino acids. The CDR3 nucleotides read TGTGCCAGCAGCTTAGATCGACTAGCGGGAGAAGATACGCAGTATTTT. Encoded protein: CASSLDRLAGEDTQYF.

V and J are TRBV3-1 (or the pseudogene TRBV3-2) and TRBJ2-3; weak D call: TRBD1 (6 bases). The ends were cut back, 1 base at V and 3 bases at J, with 17 bases in the middle. The CDR3 runs to 17 residues. Germline CDR1 reads LGHDT; CDR2 reads YNNKEL (reference sequence). CDR3: CASSQGVSGVRTDTQYF. The CDR3 DNA reads as TGTGCCAGCAGCCAAGGCGTGTCAGGGGTGAGGACAGATACGCAGTATTTT.

This clone was seen more than once but under ten times. The gene calls are TRBV4-1 and TRBJ2-2, with D unresolved. Trimming stripped 4 bases from V and 3 bases from J, with 6 bases between. This CDR3 is 13 amino acids long. Germline assignment: CDR1 MGHRA and CDR2 YSYEKL. This CDR3 is CASSPTYTGELFF. CDR3 nucleotide sequence: TGCGCCAGCAGCCCAACTTACACCGGGGAGCTGTTTTTT.

J is TRBJ1-2 and V is TRBV7-2; D unclear. Trimming took 5 bases from V and 5 from J, leaving 21 bases between them. This CDR3 spans 16 amino acids. In germline, CDR1 is SGHTA, CDR2 FQGNSA. Written as DNA, the CDR3 is TGTGCCAGCAGCCCCTCCGGGCCAGATTTATGGTATGGCTACACCTTC. Residues: CASSPSGPDLWYGYTF.

This clone was recorded a few times. The chain joins TRBV11-2 to TRBJ1-2; D remains ambiguous. CDR1 and CDR2 (germline): SGHAT, FQNNGV. V was clipped by 1 base and J by 3 bases, with 6 bases between them. This CDR3 is 13 amino acids long. The CDR3 region is CASSLATDYGYTF. Here the CDR3 DNA reads TGTGCCAGCAGCTTAGCGACGGACTATGGCTACACCTTC.

In the case of this clone: This same CDR3 is encoded by further DNA sequences in the sample. The V call is TRBV2, the J call TRBJ1-1, with a tentative D call TRBD1 (6 bases). Germline-derived CDR1 and CDR2 are SNHLY and FYNNEI. The V gene lost 8 bases and the J gene lost 4 bases, with 14 bases spanning the gap. There are 13 residues in the CDR3. The CDR3 here is CASGGGLGTEAFF. CDR3 nucleotide sequence: TGTGCCAGCGGGGGGGGCTTGGGCACTGAAGCTTTCTTT. Based on the CDR3 plus reference TRBV2 and TRBJ1-1, the full variable domain is EPEVTQTPSHQVTQMGQEVILRCVPISNHLYFYWYRQILGQKVEFLVSFYNNEISEKSEIFDDQFSVERPDGSNFTLKIRSTKLEDSAMYFCASGGGLGTEAFFGQGTRLTVV.

The genes are TRBV12-3 or TRBV12-4 and TRBJ2-2, with 8 bases lining up with TRBD2. V lost 7 bases and J lost 6; bases outside the gene matches: 4. CDR3 length equals 13 residues. CDR3 protein: CASMPAGAGELFF. Written as DNA, the CDR3 is TGTGCCAGCATGCCAGCGGGAGCCGGGGAGCTGTTTTTT.

V is TRBV15 and J is TRBJ1-1, with a weak D call TRBD1 (6 bases). The CDR3 loop spans 15 amino acids. Germline V gene lookup returns CDR1 LNHNV and CDR2 YYDKDF (reference sequence). The V end lost 1 base, the J end lost 1 base, and 10 bases lay between the germline ends. Here the CDR3 reads CATSRARGWNTEAFF. As DNA, the CDR3 is TGTGCCACCAGCAGAGCCAGGGGTTGGAACACTGAAGCTTTCTTT.

The chain is built from TRBV19 and TRBJ1-1; tentatively, D is TRBD1 (5 bases). This CDR3 comprises 15 residues. Germline loops: CDR1 LNHDA, CDR2 SQIVND (reference sequence). V dropped 1 base and J dropped 1 base, with 10 bases sitting between them. Here the CDR3 DNA reads TGTGCCAGTAGTATAGGAAACCAGGGGAACACTGAAGCTTTCTTT. Protein: CASSIGNQGNTEAFF.

CDR3 loop: CASSYRYNQPQHF. For the CDR3, the DNA is TGTGCCAGCAGTTACCGGTACAATCAGCCCCAGCATTTT. This chain links TRBV6-5 with TRBJ1-5; no definite D call. The V gene's germline CDR1 is MNHEY and CDR2 SVGAGI. The CDR3 has 13 residues. V was trimmed by 2 bases and J by 3 bases, leaving 5 bases between them.

This clone has only one observation. The J gene is TRBJ2-7, the V gene TRBV19; D not certain. V lost 6 bases, J lost 3 bases, and 12 bases lay in between. The CDR3 is 13 residues long. Germline CDR1 LNHDA, CDR2 SQIVND (reference sequence). The CDR3 DNA is TGTGCCAGTAGCCACGGACGGTACTACGAGCAGTACTTC. Its translation is CASSHGRYYEQYF.